The 9 T cell receptor beta chains below were found in one sample sequenced in a study of multiple sclerosis patients with progressive multifocal leukoencephalopathy. Time point in this sample: before natalizumab initiation. Measured with immunoSEQ multiplex PCR; TCRdb has only the in-frame clones, and not every one. Counted here are around 30,000 clones, 75% to 90% occurring once; the ten biggest clones make up over 1.3%. Sequencing was carried out using PBMCs. The receptors stem from a human donor with multiple sclerosis.

V usage is TRBV28 and J usage is TRBJ1-6; D call uncertain. Trimming cost V 3 bases and J 7 bases, with 4 bases left between them. The CDR3 is 12 residues long. CDR1 and CDR2 (germline): MDHEN, SYDVKM. The CDR3 region has the DNA TGTGCCAGCAGTTTCGGGAATTCACCCCTCCACTTT. Amino acid sequence: CASSFGNSPLHF. Looking up the rest from reference TRBV28 and TRBJ1-6 gives the full variable domain: DVKVTQSSRYLVKRTGEKVFLECVQDMDHENMFWYRQDPGLGLRLIYFSYDVKMKEKGDIPEGYSVSREKKERFSLILESASTNQTSMYLCASSFGNSPLHFGNGTRLTVT.

The chain has TRBV6-5 and TRBJ1-1; D ambiguous. CDR3 length: 14 amino acids. Trimming took 2 bases from V and 0 from J, leaving 7 bases between them. Per germline, CDR1 MNHEY and CDR2 SVGAGI. Here the CDR3 DNA reads TGTGCCAGCAGTTACGCGGGATTGAACACTGAAGCTTTCTTT. Translation: CASSYAGLNTEAFF.

J is TRBJ1-2 and V is TRBV6-5; TRBD1 might be the D (5 bases). Trimming shortened V by 0 bases and J by 7 bases, and 12 bases separated the two germline ends. The germline V gene has CDR1 MNHEY and CDR2 SVGAGI. This CDR3 spans 14 amino acids. The CDR3 sequence: CASSYSNWRGGYTF. The CDR3 DNA reads as TGTGCCAGCAGTTACTCGAATTGGAGGGGTGGCTACACCTTC.

The J gene is TRBJ1-5, the V gene TRBV28; weak D call: TRBD1 (5 bases). V dropped 6 bases and J dropped 11 bases, with 14 bases sitting between them. The germline V gene has CDR1 MDHEN and CDR2 SYDVKM. This CDR3 comprises 12 residues. CDR3 residues: CASSPDRRSQHF. The DNA of the CDR3 is TGTGCCAGCAGCCCCGACAGACGGTCCCAGCATTTT.

V gene TRBV7-8 combines with J gene TRBJ2-5; 13 nucleotides line up with TRBD2. The J call is in doubt because the DNA end fits TRBJ2-7 better. The CDR3 has 16 residues. CDR1 and CDR2 (germline): SGHVS, FQNEAQ. The CDR3 nucleotides are TGTGCCAGCAGCTTAAGGACTAGCGGGAGTCAACACGAGCAGTACTTC. Its translation: CASSLRTSGSQHEQYF.

The rearrangement uses TRBV7-2 and TRBJ1-4; 7 bases map to TRBD1. CDR1 and CDR2 (germline): SGHTA, FQGNSA. The junction had 0 bases not matched to a gene; V was cut back by 1 base and J by 4 bases. The CDR3 has 14 residues. The CDR3 loop reads CASSLDRGNEKLFF. CDR3 nucleotides: TGTGCCAGCAGCTTAGACAGGGGTAATGAAAAACTGTTTTTT.

This chain links TRBV4-1 with TRBJ2-2; possible D gene TRBD1, 6 bases. This CDR3 contains 16 residues. The germline V gene has CDR1 MGHRA and CDR2 YSYEKL. The V end was cut by 1 base, the J end by 3 bases, with 12 bases between. CDR3 amino acids: CASSQGNRAYTGELFF. The CDR3 DNA sequence: TGCGCCAGCAGCCAAGGGAACAGGGCCTACACCGGGGAGCTGTTTTTT.

The genes are TRBV11-2 and TRBJ2-1, with a tentative D call TRBD1 (5 bases). The V end lost 6 bases, the J end lost 0 bases, and 12 bases lay between the germline ends. The CDR3 consists of 15 residues. Per the germline V gene, CDR1 is SGHAT and CDR2 is FQNNGV. The CDR3 here is CASSRDSGSYNEQFF. CDR3 in DNA: TGTGCCAGCAGTCGAGACAGTGGCTCCTACAATGAGCAGTTCTTC.

The chain links TRBV27 to TRBJ2-7, with TRBD2 matching over 9 bases. The germline V gene has CDR1 MNHEY and CDR2 SMNVEV (reference sequence). Losses at the gene ends were 8 bases for V and 3 bases for J; bases not matched to a gene: 5. The length of the CDR3 is 13 residues. Here the CDR3 DNA reads TGTGCCAGCCCCAGCGGGGGGTACTACGAGCAGTACTTC. Translated, it gives CASPSGGYYEQYF.